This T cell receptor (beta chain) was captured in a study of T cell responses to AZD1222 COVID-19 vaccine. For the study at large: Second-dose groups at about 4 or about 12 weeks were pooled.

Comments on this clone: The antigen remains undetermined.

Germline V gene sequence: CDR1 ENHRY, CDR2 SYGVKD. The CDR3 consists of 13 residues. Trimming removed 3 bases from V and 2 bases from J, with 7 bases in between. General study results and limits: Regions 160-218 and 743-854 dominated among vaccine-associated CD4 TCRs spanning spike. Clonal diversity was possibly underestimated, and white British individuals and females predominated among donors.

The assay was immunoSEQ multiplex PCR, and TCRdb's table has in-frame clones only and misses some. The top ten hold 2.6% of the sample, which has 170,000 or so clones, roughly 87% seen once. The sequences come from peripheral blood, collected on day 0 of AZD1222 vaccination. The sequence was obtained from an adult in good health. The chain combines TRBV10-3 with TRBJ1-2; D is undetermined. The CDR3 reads CAISDMTNYGYTF. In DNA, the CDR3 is TGTGCCATCAGTGACATGACAAACTATGGCTACACCTTC.